The rows below give T cell receptor beta chains drawn from one sample of a study of blood T cells in healthy people across ages. TCRdb itself ran the 5' RACE reads through MiXCR, one entry per CDR3 protein. The sample has about 970,000 distinct CDR3 sequences, 51% seen once. Sequences were obtained from blood. These receptors all come from a woman aged 55-75 years in good health. Both conserved end residues are part of each CDR3. A D gene is named only where the DNA matches it firmly. Clone size is shown for a subset of rows, as once, few, many or a class of expanded clone.

clone_size j_call v_call d_call cdr3_nt cdr3_aa
few TRBJ2-1 TRBV18 . TGTGCCAGCTCACCACAGGGTGCTGAGCAGTTCTTC CASSPQGAEQFF
few TRBJ2-1 TRBV7-2 TRBD2 TGTGCCAGCAGCTTAACTCTAGCGGGAAGCTCCTACAATGAGCAGTTCTTC CASSLTLAGSSYNEQFF
. TRBJ2-1 TRBV10-3 . TGTGCCATCAGCAAAGGGGACTTCTCCTACAATGAGCAGTTCTTC CAISKGDFSYNEQFF
many TRBJ2-4 TRBV7-9 . TGTGCCAGCAGCTCTGACTTACCCAAAAACATTCAGTACTTC CASSSDLPKNIQYF
. TRBJ2-1 TRBV6-2/TRBV6-3 . TGTGCCAGCAGTTACCTCAATGAGCAGTTCTTC CASSYLNEQFF
. TRBJ2-5 TRBV9 TRBD2 TGTGCCAGCAGCGAGAGGGGGCTAGCGGGAGGGAGGCAGGAGACCCAGTACTTC CASSERGLAGGRQETQYF
few TRBJ1-2 TRBV5-6 . TGTGCCAGCAGCTTGGGACTATATGGCTACACCTTC CASSLGLYGYTF
. TRBJ1-1 TRBV5-1 TRBD1 TGCGCCAGCAGCTCAACAGGACAGGGACCCACTGAAGCTTTCTTT CASSSTGQGPTEAFF
. TRBJ2-7 TRBV7-9 . TGTGCCAGCAGCTCGGCTGCGGACTACGAGCAGTACTTC CASSSAADYEQYF
. TRBJ2-4 TRBV20-1 . TGCAGTGCTACGCCCGGACGGAAGAAAAACATTCAGTACTTC CSATPGRKKNIQYF
. TRBJ2-7 TRBV29-1 . TGCAGCGTTGCCCTCTCTATGGGAGGACCTCCCTACGTGCAGTACTTC CSVALSMGGPPYVQYF
. TRBJ2-7 TRBV27 TRBD2 TGTGCCAGCAGCCCTAGGGAGGGTCGGTCCTACAATGAGCAGTACTTC CASSPREGRSYNEQYF
few TRBJ1-2 TRBV10-3 . TGTGCCACCTACAGGGTCGGGGGCTACACCTTC CATYRVGGYTF
. TRBJ1-4 TRBV3-1 . TGTGCCAGCAGCCAATGGCAGGACCCTAATGAAAAACTGTTTTTT CASSQWQDPNEKLFF
. TRBJ1-2 TRBV12-3/TRBV12-4 . TGTGCCAGCAGTCCCCACCGGGGGACGGCCTACTATGGCTACACCTTC CASSPHRGTAYYGYTF
few TRBJ2-5 TRBV25-1 . TGTGCCAGCAGTCCCCATGCCCCGGGGCGGGAGACCCAGTACTTC CASSPHAPGRETQYF
few TRBJ1-5 TRBV12-3/TRBV12-4 TRBD1 TGTGCCAGCAGCATAGACAGGGGGCTCCAGCCCCAGCATTTT CASSIDRGLQPQHF
. TRBJ2-2 TRBV20-1 . TGCAGTGCTCAGGACGACGGGTCCGGGGAGCTGTTTTTT CSAQDDGSGELFF
. TRBJ2-7 TRBV5-1 . TGCGCCAGCAGCTTGAGCGTCGAGCAGTACTTC CASSLSVEQYF
. TRBJ2-7 TRBV29-1 TRBD2 TGCAGCGTTGCCGCCGGGACTAGCGTTCAGCAGTACTTC CSVAAGTSVQQYF
few TRBJ1-2 TRBV6-6 TRBD1 TGTGCCAGCAGTTTACAGGGGGGGGCTAACTATGGCTACACCTTC CASSLQGGANYGYTF
. TRBJ1-2 TRBV20-1 . TGCAGTGCTGATAACCGTCGGGGCTACACCTTC CSADNRRGYTF
few TRBJ2-1 TRBV28 . TGTGCCAGCAGAACCTCCGGGACTCCCAGCTCCTACAATGAGCAGTTCTTC CASRTSGTPSSYNEQFF
many TRBJ2-7 TRBV7-9 . TGTGCCAGCAGCTCTCAACAGGGTAGCTACGAGCAGTACTTC CASSSQQGSYEQYF
few TRBJ2-5 TRBV4-1 TRBD1 TGCGCCAGCAGCCGAGGACAGGGGGTGGTTGAGCAGTACTTC CASSRGQGVVEQYF
once TRBJ2-7 TRBV14 . TGTGCCAGCAGCCAAGCCGAGACAGGATACGAGCAGTACTTC CASSQAETGYEQYF
. TRBJ2-1 TRBV27 TRBD2 TGTGCCGGGGGAAGGGGCGGGAGCTCCTACAATGAGCAGTTCTTC CAGGRGGSSYNEQFF
few TRBJ1-1 TRBV28 . TGTGCCACCCGAAAGTCCTCATCCAGGATGAATGGAGCTTTCTTT CATRKSSSRMNGAFF
. TRBJ1-6 TRBV12-3/TRBV12-4 . TGTGCCAGCACTTTCTCGTGGTCCTATAATTCACCCCTCCACTTT CASTFSWSYNSPLHF
few TRBJ1-5 TRBV20-1 TRBD1 TGCAGTGCTAGAGGTGGACAGGGTAATCAGCCCCAGCATTTT CSARGGQGNQPQHF
few TRBJ2-7 TRBV3-1 . TGTGCCAGCAGCCAAGACGGCAGGGCCCACTACGAGCAGTACTTC CASSQDGRAHYEQYF
. TRBJ2-7 TRBV27 . TGTGCCAGCAGTTTCGGGGGCCGCGGCGACGAGCAGTACTTC CASSFGGRGDEQYF
few TRBJ2-7 TRBV7-2 TRBD2 TGTGCCAGCACCCTAGCGGGGAGCTCCTACGAGCAGTACTTC CASTLAGSSYEQYF
. TRBJ2-1 TRBV5-1 TRBD2 TGCGCCAGCAGCCCCATGACTAGCGGGAGGGTCCATGAGCAGTTCTTC CASSPMTSGRVHEQFF
. TRBJ1-2 TRBV7-9 . TGTGCCAGCCACCTCGAATTGGAGGGCTACACCTTC CASHLELEGYTF
. TRBJ2-5 TRBV3-1 . TGTGCCAGCAGCCAAGAGGTGGGAGGCGGAGAGACCCAGTACTTC CASSQEVGGGETQYF
. TRBJ2-5 TRBV5-1 TRBD2 TGCGCCAGCAGATCAACTAGCGCAACCGACCAAGAGACCCAGTACTTC CASRSTSATDQETQYF
. TRBJ1-2 TRBV7-8 . TGTGCCAGCAGCTCTATGCTGGGGGGTGGCTACACCTTC CASSSMLGGGYTF
many TRBJ2-4 TRBV29-1 . TGCAGCGTTGACCGGATGGGCTCTGATTTAAACATTCAGTACTTC CSVDRMGSDLNIQYF
few TRBJ2-7 TRBV9 . TGTGCCAGCAGCCCTGGGTTGAACAGCCACTACGAGCAGTACTTC CASSPGLNSHYEQYF
. TRBJ1-6 TRBV25-1 TRBD1 TGTGCCAGCAGTGACCCGGGACAGGCCGCACCCCTCCACTTT CASSDPGQAAPLHF
. TRBJ2-1 TRBV7-2 TRBD2 TGTGCCAGCAGCTTTACTAGCGGGAGTCACAATGAGCAGTTCTTC CASSFTSGSHNEQFF
. TRBJ2-1 TRBV4-2 TRBD2 TGTGCCAGCAGCCAAGTTGCTAGCGGGCGAAACGAGCAGTTCTTC CASSQVASGRNEQFF
. TRBJ1-1 TRBV12-3/TRBV12-4 . TGTGCCAGCAGTCTACTCCGTGAAGCTTTCTTT CASSLLREAFF
many TRBJ2-5 TRBV6-2/TRBV6-3 . TGTGCCAGCAGTTACTCGAACTACCAAGAGACCCAGTACTTC CASSYSNYQETQYF
. TRBJ2-1 TRBV12-3/TRBV12-4 TRBD2 TGTGCCAGCTCGCGATCGACTAGCGGGAGGGAAAAGCAGTTCTTC CASSRSTSGREKQFF
. TRBJ1-6 TRBV4-1 . TGCGCCAGCACTCCAAAGGCCCGCTCCTATAATTCACCCCTCCACTTT CASTPKARSYNSPLHF
once TRBJ2-2 TRBV12-3/TRBV12-4 TRBD2 TGTGCCAGCAACCTGGGACTAGCGGAAAACACCGGGGAGCTGTTTTTT CASNLGLAENTGELFF
few TRBJ2-3 TRBV4-3 . TGCGCCAGCAGCCAAGATTCGGTAGTGGGGACAGATACGCAGTATTTT CASSQDSVVGTDTQYF
. TRBJ2-7 TRBV7-2 . TGTGCCAGCAGCTTAGCGGGGAGGTGGGAGCAGTACTTC CASSLAGRWEQYF
. TRBJ2-1 TRBV20-1 TRBD2 TGCAGTGCCATTATCGCGCGGGGGGCGAACTACAATGAGCAGTTCTTC CSAIIARGANYNEQFF